Presented here are 17 T cell receptor beta chains from one specimen sequenced in a study of post-analysis software for immune sequencing data. The study, taken as a whole, reports: Elevated frequency relative to controls characterized four or five TRBV segments in patients, TRBV5-6, TRBV5-1 and TRBV20-1 among them.

Which antigens these TCRs recognize remains unknown. Prepared libraries of TCR beta cDNA carried unique molecular identifiers. TCRdb reprocessed the PCR reads with MiXCR, giving one entry per CDR3 protein. The sample comprises hundreds of thousands of distinct CDR3 sequences, under 55% of which are singletons, and around an eighth rests with the top ten. Sequencing was performed on blood. Source of these receptors: a girl under 18 with multiple sclerosis.

The J gene is TRBJ2-7, the V gene TRBV4-2, with unresolved D. V was clipped by 0 bases and J by 3 bases, with 9 bases between them. Germline lookup yields CDR1 LGHNA and CDR2 YNFKEQ. The CDR3 is 14 amino acids. The CDR3 reads CASSQESVLYEQYF. In DNA form, the CDR3 reads TGTGCCAGCAGCCAAGAATCCGTTCTCTACGAGCAGTACTTC.

The rearrangement joins TRBV28 to TRBJ1-1; no clear D. The CDR3 consists of 14 residues. CDR1 MDHEN and CDR2 SYDVKM come from the germline V gene. V was clipped by 4 bases and J by 1 base, with 10 bases between them. The CDR3 bases are TGTGCCAGCAGTTCAAGACCGCGGAACACTGAAGCTTTCTTT. This gives the protein CASSSRPRNTEAFF.

This clonotype has a handful of counts. V is TRBV20-1 and J is TRBJ2-7; TRBD2 matches at 11 bases. Germline V CDR1 and CDR2: DFQATT, SNEGSKA (reference sequence). CDR3 size: 14 residues. The V gene end was trimmed by 2 bases and the J gene end by 7 bases; junction bases not matched to a gene: 7. In DNA, the CDR3 is TGCAGTGCTAGAAGGCTAGCGGGAGGTTATGAGCAGTACTTC. It encodes CSARRLAGGYEQYF.

The V gene is TRBV20-1, the J gene TRBJ2-3; TRBD2 matches at 14 bases. With V trimmed by 0 bases and J by 4 bases, 9 bases remained unmatched. The CDR3 spans 18 residues. CDR1 is DFQATT, CDR2 SNEGSKA, per germline (reference sequence). CDR3 coding DNA: TGCAGTGCTAGAGATCGACTAGCGGGAGGGGGAGTCCCAGATACGCAGTATTTT. The encoded protein is CSARDRLAGGGVPDTQYF.

The chain links TRBV20-1 to TRBJ1-2; weak D call: TRBD1 (5 bases). Trimming stripped 4 bases from V and 8 bases from J, with 17 bases between. This CDR3 has 13 residues. Germline assignment: CDR1 DFQATT and CDR2 SNEGSKA (reference sequence). Written as DNA, the CDR3 is TGCAGTGCTACTGATCGGGGCCTAGGGGGCTACACCTTC. It encodes CSATDRGLGGYTF.

To note about this clonotype: One end of the junction does not line up with germline, which may come from a read error. The CDR3 DNA is TGTGCCAGCAGTTCTGCACCACCCCCCCACTTT. Translating it yields CASSSAPPPHF. The chain employs TRBV12-3 or TRBV12-4 and TRBJ1-6; D is uncertain. The CDR3 is made up of 11 amino acids.

The chain links TRBV7-2 to TRBJ1-2; the D is unclear. Germline assignment: CDR1 SGHTA and CDR2 FQGNSA. Trimming stripped 3 bases from V and 4 bases from J, with 6 bases between. The CDR3 extends over 12 amino acids. The CDR3 region is CASSFPTYGYTF. CDR3 nucleotides: TGTGCCAGCAGCTTCCCAACCTATGGCTACACCTTC.

The genes are TRBV21-1 and TRBJ2-3. TRBV21-1 is an annotated pseudogene. CDR3 length: 14 residues. The CDR3 DNA follows: TGTGCCAGCAGCATTAACGAACCCACAGATACGCAGTATTTT. Translating it yields CASSINEPTDTQYF.

The V and J genes are TRBV7-3 and TRBJ2-3, with 10 bases that match TRBD2. With V trimmed by 3 bases and J by 7 bases, 10 bases remained unmatched. CDR1 SGHTA and CDR2 FQGTGA come from the germline V gene. This CDR3 comprises 16 residues. CDR3 coding DNA: TGTGCCAGCAGCTTCGATCTAGCGGGAGTCGGATATACGCAGTATTTT. Protein sequence: CASSFDLAGVGYTQYF.

This sequence joins TRBV5-1 and TRBJ2-1, with D possibly being TRBD2 (6 bases). This CDR3 has 16 residues. V lost 1 base, J lost 1 base, and 12 bases lay in between. The germline gives CDR1 SGHRS, CDR2 YFSETQ. The CDR3 reads CASSLNAGRSYNEQFF. CDR3 coding DNA: TGCGCCAGCAGCTTGAACGCGGGAAGATCCTACAATGAGCAGTTCTTC.

The genes are TRBV20-1 and TRBJ2-7, with D unresolved. The CDR3 is 11 residues long. Looked up from germline, CDR1 is DFQATT and CDR2 is SNEGSKA (reference sequence). V dropped 6 bases and J dropped 0 bases, with 6 bases sitting between them. In nucleotides, the CDR3 is TGCAGTGCGATAACCTCCTACGAGCAGTACTTC. This gives the protein CSAITSYEQYF.

This clonotype turned up a few times. The CDR3 DNA reads TGTGCCAGCAGCCCAGCCGGGACACAGGAAGAGACCCAGTACTTC. Translation gives CASSPAGTQEETQYF. This rearrangement joins TRBV7-9 to TRBJ2-5; maybe TRBD1 (6 bases). CDR3 length equals 15 residues. Per germline, CDR1 SEHNR and CDR2 FQNEAQ (reference sequence). V lost 5 bases and J 3 bases, leaving 16 bases between the germline ends.

The chain combines TRBV20-1 with TRBJ1-1; maybe TRBD1 (6 bases). The CDR3 consists of 13 residues. V shed 4 bases and J shed 5 bases, with 14 bases lying between them. The germline gives CDR1 DFQATT, CDR2 SNEGSKA (reference sequence). CDR3 amino acids: CSATQGVGTEAFF. The CDR3 region has the DNA TGCAGTGCTACACAGGGAGTGGGGACTGAAGCTTTCTTT.

The chain combines TRBV5-6 with TRBJ1-1; no definite D call. CDR3 length: 11 residues. Germline lookup yields CDR1 SGHDT and CDR2 YYEEEE. V was clipped by 1 base and J by 5 bases, with 3 bases between them. CDR3 loop: CASSLYTEAFF. In nucleotides, the CDR3 is TGTGCCAGCAGCTTGTATACTGAAGCTTTCTTT.

The chain joins TRBV11-3 to TRBJ2-1, with 9 bases aligning to TRBD2. The CDR3 runs 16 residues. J gave up 7 bases and V 6 bases, and 13 bases lay outside the gene matches. In germline, CDR1 is SGHNT, CDR2 YENEEA. For the CDR3, the DNA is TGTGCCAGCAGTCATTGGCTGGCGGGAGGGCTAAATGAGCAGTTCTTC. It specifies CASSHWLAGGLNEQFF.

This clonotype was recorded a few times. V and J are TRBV4-2 and TRBJ2-7, with 11 positions matching TRBD2. Germline V gene lookup returns CDR1 LGHNA and CDR2 YNFKEQ. V lost 0 bases to trimming and J lost 2 bases; unmatched junction nucleotides: 6. CDR3 size: 17 residues. This chain's CDR3 is CASSQEILAGGTYEQYF. CDR3 nucleotide sequence: TGTGCCAGCAGCCAAGAGATCCTAGCGGGAGGTACCTACGAGCAGTACTTC.

The CDR3 here is CASSSSNEKLFF. As DNA, the CDR3 is TGTGCCAGCAGTTCATCCAATGAAAAACTGTTTTTT. The rearrangement uses TRBV28 and TRBJ1-4; D gene ambiguous. Germline-derived CDR1 and CDR2 are MDHEN and SYDVKM. With 4 bases removed from V and 5 bases from J, the gap between germline ends came to 5 bases. This CDR3 has 12 amino acids.